A single sample is the source of the 10 T cell receptor beta chains below, sequenced in a study of blood T cell repertoires in COVID-19. Profiled with immunoSEQ multiplex PCR; TCRdb holds only in-frame clones, not every one. The table records 150,000 to 200,000 clones, 87% of them present only once. The sample comprised peripheral blood. Receptor source: a young woman who had recovered from COVID-19.

The chain recombines TRBV11-2 with TRBJ2-1; the match to TRBD2 covers 7 bases. The CDR3 sequence is 15 residues long. Germline V gene data show CDR1 as SGHAT and CDR2 as FQNNGV. The J segment lost 9 bases and the V segment lost 3 bases, leaving 11 bases of the junction unmatched. For the CDR3, the DNA is TGTGCCAGCAGCTTCTCGGGGGGAAGACTGAGTGAGCAGTTCTTC. Protein sequence: CASSFSGGRLSEQFF. Based on the CDR3 plus reference TRBV11-2 and TRBJ2-1, the full variable domain is EAGVAQSPRYKIIEKRQSVAFWCNPISGHATLYWYQQILGQGPKLLIQFQNNGVVDDSQLPKDRFSAERLKGVDSTLKIQPAKLEDSAVYLCASSFSGGRLSEQFFGPGTRLTVL.

V gene TRBV25-1 combines with J gene TRBJ1-1, with D unresolved. Germline CDR1 reads MGHDK; CDR2 reads SYGVNS. V lost 0 bases, J lost 5 bases, and 16 bases lay in between. The CDR3 runs to 16 residues. CDR3 nucleotide sequence: TGTGCCAGCAGTGAATATTTCCCTGGGCCGGGGACTGAAGCTTTCTTT. Its protein is CASSEYFPGPGTEAFF.

This chain connects TRBV6-5 to TRBJ2-1; D possibly corresponds to TRBD2 (6 bases). The CDR3 has 15 amino acids. With 6 bases removed from V and 0 bases from J, the gap between germline ends came to 12 bases. The V gene's germline CDR1 is MNHEY and CDR2 SVGAGI. This CDR3 reads CASRAGTFSYNEQFF. The CDR3 DNA reads as TGTGCCAGCAGAGCCGGGACTTTCTCCTACAATGAGCAGTTCTTC.

The V call is TRBV7-3, the J call TRBJ2-3, with 9 nucleotides matching TRBD2. The CDR3 covers 16 residues. Looked up from germline, CDR1 is SGHTA and CDR2 is FQGTGA. Trimming removed 4 bases from V and 2 bases from J; junction bases left unmatched: 7. CDR3 loop: CASSYDAGGHTDTQYF. CDR3 DNA: TGTGCCAGCAGCTATGATGCGGGGGGGCACACAGATACGCAGTATTTT.

V usage is TRBV9 and J usage is TRBJ2-3, with a tentative D call TRBD2 (6 bases). CDR3 size: 15 residues. V was trimmed by 5 bases and J by 9 bases, leaving 22 bases between them. The germline V gene encodes CDR1 SGDLS and CDR2 YYNGEE. CDR3 amino acids: CASSPRTGPGGTQYF. In nucleotides, the CDR3 is TGTGCCAGCAGTCCCCGGACCGGGCCTGGGGGGACGCAGTATTTT.

This sequence joins TRBV29-1 and TRBJ2-5; no clear D gene. From germline, CDR1 is SQVTM and CDR2 ANQGSEA. Trimming left V 7 bases short and J 5 bases short, with 17 bases between. There are 13 residues in the CDR3. The CDR3 sequence is CSEAGSLGETQYF. The CDR3 nucleotides read TGCAGCGAAGCCGGGTCGCTTGGGGAGACCCAGTACTTC.

This chain links TRBV5-1 with TRBJ1-1, with D hard to call. Germline V gives CDR1 SGHRS, CDR2 YFSETQ. Trimming cost V 3 bases and J 3 bases, with 6 bases left between them. This CDR3 has 12 amino acids. The CDR3 DNA follows: TGCGCCAGCAGCTATTCCGACACTGAAGCTTTCTTT. Its protein product is CASSYSDTEAFF.

The chain uses TRBV5-6 and TRBJ1-6; maybe TRBD1 (6 bases). Germline V lookup: CDR1 SGHDT, CDR2 YYEEEE. Between the trimmed V and J ends, which lost 4 bases and 10 bases, there was a span of 15 bases. The CDR3 runs 14 residues. The CDR3 bases are TGTGCCAGCAGCAATACACAGGGCCCATCACCCCTCCACTTT. Its translation is CASSNTQGPSPLHF.

The V gene is TRBV9, the J gene TRBJ2-5; no clear D gene. The V end lost 0 bases, the J end lost 2 bases, and 8 bases lay between the germline ends. In germline, CDR1 is SGDLS, CDR2 YYNGEE. The CDR3 is 14 amino acids. The CDR3 DNA follows: TGTGCCAGCAGCGTAGCTGCGAGGCAAGAGACCCAGTACTTC. Translating it yields CASSVAARQETQYF. The entire variable domain, with the rest obtained from reference TRBV9 and TRBJ2-5, is as follows: DSGVTQTPKHLITATGQRVTLRCSPRSGDLSVYWYQQSLDQGLQFLIQYYNGEERAKGNILERFSAQQFPDLHSELNLSSLELGDSALYFCASSVAARQETQYFGPGTRLLVL.

J is TRBJ2-5 and V is TRBV19; TRBD1 agrees at 7 bases. The J segment lost 7 bases and the V segment lost 5 bases, leaving 10 bases of the junction unmatched. Germline CDR1 reads LNHDA; CDR2 reads SQIVND (reference sequence). The CDR3 has 14 residues. The DNA for the CDR3 is TGTGCCAGTAGTCCTGACAGGGTTTACGGGACCCAGTACTTC. Translation: CASSPDRVYGTQYF.